Sequencing of this T cell receptor beta chain was carried out in a study of cytomegalovirus exposure and HLA in healthy donors. Both 60 Vbeta primers and 13 Jbeta primers went into the PCR. Only in-frame clones appear in the TCRdb table, and some are missing; sequencing was by immunoSEQ multiplex PCR. The sample shows approximately 160,000 clones, 70% to 85% of them seen only once. This clone was found a few times. The germline V gene encodes CDR1 LNHDA and CDR2 SQIVND (reference sequence). This CDR3 spans 15 amino acids. Trimming at V came to 6 bases and at J to 2 bases, leaving 9 bases not matched to a gene.

The gene calls are TRBV19 and TRBJ1-1, with 7 nucleotides matching TRBD1. The source is a woman aged 30 to 39 in good health and CMV-seronegative. The sample comprised PBMCs. CDR3 region: CASRKQGWVNTEAFF. In DNA form, the CDR3 reads TGTGCCAGTAGGAAACAGGGGTGGGTTAACACTGAAGCTTTCTTT.